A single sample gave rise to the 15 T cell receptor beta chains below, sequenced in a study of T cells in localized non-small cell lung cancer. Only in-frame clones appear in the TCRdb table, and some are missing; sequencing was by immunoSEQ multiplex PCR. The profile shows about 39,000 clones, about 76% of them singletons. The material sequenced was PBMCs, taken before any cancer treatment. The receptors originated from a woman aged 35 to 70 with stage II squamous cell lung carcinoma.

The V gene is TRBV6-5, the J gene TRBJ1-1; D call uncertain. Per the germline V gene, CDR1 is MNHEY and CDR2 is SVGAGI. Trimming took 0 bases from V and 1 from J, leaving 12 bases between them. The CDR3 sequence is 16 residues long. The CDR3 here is CASSYSLIPGNTEAFF. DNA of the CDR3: TGTGCCAGCAGTTACTCTTTGATTCCAGGGAACACTGAAGCTTTCTTT.

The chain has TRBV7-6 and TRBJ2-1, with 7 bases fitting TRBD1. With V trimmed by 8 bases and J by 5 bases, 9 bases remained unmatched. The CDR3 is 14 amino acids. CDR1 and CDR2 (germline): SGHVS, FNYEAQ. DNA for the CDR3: TGTGCCAGCGGTAGGGACAGTACGCACAATGAGCAGTTCTTC. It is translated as CASGRDSTHNEQFF.

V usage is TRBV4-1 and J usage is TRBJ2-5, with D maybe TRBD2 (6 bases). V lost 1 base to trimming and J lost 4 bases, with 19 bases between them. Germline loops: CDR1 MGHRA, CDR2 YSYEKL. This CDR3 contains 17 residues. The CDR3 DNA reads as TGCGCCAGCAGCCAAGGGGAGGTAGAGGTCCCAAGAGAGACCCAGTACTTC. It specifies CASSQGEVEVPRETQYF.

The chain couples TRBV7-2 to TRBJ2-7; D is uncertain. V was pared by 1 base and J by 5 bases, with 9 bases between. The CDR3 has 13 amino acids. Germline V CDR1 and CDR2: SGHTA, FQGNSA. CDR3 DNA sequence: TGTGCCAGCAGCTTAGGGGCCGGAGACGAGCAGTACTTC. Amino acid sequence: CASSLGAGDEQYF.

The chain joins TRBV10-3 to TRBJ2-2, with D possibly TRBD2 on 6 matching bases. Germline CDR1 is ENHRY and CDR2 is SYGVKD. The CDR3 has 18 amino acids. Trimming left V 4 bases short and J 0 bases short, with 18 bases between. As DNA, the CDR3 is TGTGCCATCAGTGGGGGCGAGGGAACGGGAGCGAACACCGGGGAGCTGTTTTTT. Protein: CAISGGEGTGANTGELFF.

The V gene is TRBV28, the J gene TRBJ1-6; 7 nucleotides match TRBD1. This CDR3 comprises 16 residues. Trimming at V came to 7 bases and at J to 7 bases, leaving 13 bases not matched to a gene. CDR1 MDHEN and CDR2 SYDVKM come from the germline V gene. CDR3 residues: CASKGGDWTGNSPLHF. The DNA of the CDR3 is TGTGCCAGCAAAGGCGGGGACTGGACAGGAAATTCACCCCTCCACTTT.

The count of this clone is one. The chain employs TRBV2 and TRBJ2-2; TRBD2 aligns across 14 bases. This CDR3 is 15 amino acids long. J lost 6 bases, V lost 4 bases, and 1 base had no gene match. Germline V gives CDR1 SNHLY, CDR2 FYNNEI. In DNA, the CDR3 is TGTGCCAGCAGTGGACTAGCGGGAGGGGCCGGGGAGCTGTTTTTT. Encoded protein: CASSGLAGGAGELFF.

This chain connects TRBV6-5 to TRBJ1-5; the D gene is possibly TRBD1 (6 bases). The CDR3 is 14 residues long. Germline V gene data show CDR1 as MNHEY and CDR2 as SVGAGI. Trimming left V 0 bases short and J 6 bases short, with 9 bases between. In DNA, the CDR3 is TGTGCCAGCAGTTACTCAGGGGGAGTTCAGCCCCAGCATTTT. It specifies CASSYSGGVQPQHF.

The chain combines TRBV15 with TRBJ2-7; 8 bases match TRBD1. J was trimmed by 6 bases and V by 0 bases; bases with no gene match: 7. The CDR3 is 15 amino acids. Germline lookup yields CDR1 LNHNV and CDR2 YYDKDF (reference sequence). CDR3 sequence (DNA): TGTGCCACCAGCAGAGATCTCGGACAGGGCCGCGAGCAGTACTTC. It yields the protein CATSRDLGQGREQYF.

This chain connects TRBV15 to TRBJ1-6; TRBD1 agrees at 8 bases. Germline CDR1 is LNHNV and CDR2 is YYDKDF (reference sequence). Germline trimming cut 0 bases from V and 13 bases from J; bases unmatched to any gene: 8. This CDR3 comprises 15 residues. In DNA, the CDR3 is TGTGCCACCAGCAGAGATATGGACAGGGTACAGCCCCTCCACTTT. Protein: CATSRDMDRVQPLHF.

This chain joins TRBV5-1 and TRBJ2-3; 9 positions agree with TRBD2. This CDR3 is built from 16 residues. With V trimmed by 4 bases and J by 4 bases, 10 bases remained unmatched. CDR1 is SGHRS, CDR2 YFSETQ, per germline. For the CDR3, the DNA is TGCGCCAGCAGCCCCGGGGGCGGGGGGGCTCCAGATACGCAGTATTTT. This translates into CASSPGGGGAPDTQYF.

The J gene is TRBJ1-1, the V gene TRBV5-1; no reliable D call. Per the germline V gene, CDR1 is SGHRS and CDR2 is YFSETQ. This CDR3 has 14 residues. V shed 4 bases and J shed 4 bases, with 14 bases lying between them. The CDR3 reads CASSEGIMGTEAFF. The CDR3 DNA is TGCGCCAGCAGCGAGGGTATTATGGGCACTGAAGCTTTCTTT. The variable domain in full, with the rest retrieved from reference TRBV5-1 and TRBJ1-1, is KAGVTQTPRYLIKTRGQQVTLSCSPISGHRSVSWYQQTPGQGLQFLFEYFSETQRNKGNFPGRFSGRQFSNSRSEMNVSTLELGDSALYLCASSEGIMGTEAFFGQGTRLTVV.

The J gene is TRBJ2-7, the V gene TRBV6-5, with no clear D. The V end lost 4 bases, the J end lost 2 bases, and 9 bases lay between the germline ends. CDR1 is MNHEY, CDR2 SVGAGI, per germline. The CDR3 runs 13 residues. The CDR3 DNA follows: TGTGCCAGCAGTTCCCCCCCTCCCTACGAGCAGTACTTC. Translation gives CASSSPPPYEQYF.

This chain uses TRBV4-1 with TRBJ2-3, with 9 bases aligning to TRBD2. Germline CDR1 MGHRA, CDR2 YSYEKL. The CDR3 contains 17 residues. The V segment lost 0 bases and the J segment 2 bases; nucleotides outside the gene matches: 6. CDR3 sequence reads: CASSQDGLAGITDTQYF. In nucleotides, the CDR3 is TGCGCCAGCAGCCAAGATGGGCTAGCGGGAATCACAGATACGCAGTATTTT.

This CDR3 is CASSFRKEDEQFF. DNA for the CDR3: TGTGCCAGCAGTTTTCGAAAGGAGGATGAGCAGTTCTTC. J is TRBJ2-1 and V is TRBV6-5; weak D call: TRBD2 (5 bases). Germline V gives CDR1 MNHEY, CDR2 SVGAGI. Trimming took 4 bases from V and 8 from J, leaving 12 bases between them. The CDR3 contains 13 residues.